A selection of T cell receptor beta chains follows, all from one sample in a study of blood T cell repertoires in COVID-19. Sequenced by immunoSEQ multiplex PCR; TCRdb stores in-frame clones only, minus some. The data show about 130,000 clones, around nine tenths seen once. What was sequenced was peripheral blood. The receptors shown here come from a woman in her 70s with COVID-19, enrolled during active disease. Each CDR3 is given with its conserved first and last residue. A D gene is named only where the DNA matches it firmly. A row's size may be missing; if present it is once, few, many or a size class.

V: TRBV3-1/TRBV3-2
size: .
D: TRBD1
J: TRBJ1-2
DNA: TGTGCCAGCAGCCAAGATGCAACAGGGGAACGCTACACCTTC
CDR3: CASSQDATGERYTF

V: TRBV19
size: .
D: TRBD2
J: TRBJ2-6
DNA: TGTGCCAGTAGGCCTAGCGGGGGGGCCTTCGGGGCCAACGTCCTGACTTTC
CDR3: CASRPSGGAFGANVLTF

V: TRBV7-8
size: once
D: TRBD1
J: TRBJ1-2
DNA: TGTGCCAGCAGCTTAGTAGGGGGACAGATCAACTATGGCTACACCTTC
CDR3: CASSLVGGQINYGYTF

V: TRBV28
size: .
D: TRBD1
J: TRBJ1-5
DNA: TGTGCCAGCAGTCCCCGGGACAGGGGGACTCAGCCCCAGCATTTT
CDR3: CASSPRDRGTQPQHF

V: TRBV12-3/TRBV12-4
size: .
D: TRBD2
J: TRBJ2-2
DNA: TGTGCCAGCACCGCGTCGGGGGGGAGGGAGCTGTTTTTT
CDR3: CASTASGGRELFF

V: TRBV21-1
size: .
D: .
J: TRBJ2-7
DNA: TGTGCCAGCAGCAAAGAGGGCGAGACTAGCGGGGGCCAGAGCTCCTACGAGCAGTACTTC
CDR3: CASSKEGETSGGQSSYEQYF

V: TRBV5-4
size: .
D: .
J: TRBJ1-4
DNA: TGTGCCAGCAGCCGGACTAGCGGGGGGAATGAAAAACTGTTTTTT
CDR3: CASSRTSGGNEKLFF

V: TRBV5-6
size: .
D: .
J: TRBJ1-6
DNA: TGTGCCAGCAGCTCGGCAGGATTATATAATTCACCCCTCCACTTT
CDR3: CASSSAGLYNSPLHF

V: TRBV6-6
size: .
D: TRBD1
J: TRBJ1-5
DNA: TGTGCCAGCAGCGATGGACAGGGGAATCAGCCCCAGCATTTT
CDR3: CASSDGQGNQPQHF

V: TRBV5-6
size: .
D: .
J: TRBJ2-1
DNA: TGTGCCAGCAGCTACCGTAGGGGAGAGCAGTTCTTC
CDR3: CASSYRRGEQFF

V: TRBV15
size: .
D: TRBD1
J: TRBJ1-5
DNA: TGTGCCACCAGCGGGGGACAGGGAGTCAATCAGCCCCAGCATTTT
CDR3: CATSGGQGVNQPQHF

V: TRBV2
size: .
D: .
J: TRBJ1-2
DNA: TGTGCCAGCAGTGAAGCGCACAGTGACTATGGCTACACCTTC
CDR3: CASSEAHSDYGYTF

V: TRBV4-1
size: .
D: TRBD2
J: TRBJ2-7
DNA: TGCGCCAGCAGCTATGGGACTAGCGGGGGTTACGAGCAGTACTTC
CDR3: CASSYGTSGGYEQYF

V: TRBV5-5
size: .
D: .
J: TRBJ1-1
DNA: TGTGCCAGCCGACACGAGGGGAACACTGAAGCTTTCTTT
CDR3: CASRHEGNTEAFF

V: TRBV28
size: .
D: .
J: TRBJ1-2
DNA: TGTGCCAGCAGTTTATGGTGGGAGCCTTACTATGGCTACACCTTC
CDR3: CASSLWWEPYYGYTF

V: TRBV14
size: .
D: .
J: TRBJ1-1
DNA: TGTGCCAGCAGCCTGCAAGCGTTGAACACTGAAGCTTTCTTT
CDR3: CASSLQALNTEAFF

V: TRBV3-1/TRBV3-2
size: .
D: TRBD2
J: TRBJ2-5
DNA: TGTGCCAGCAGCCAAGACCCTAGCGGGTACCAAGAGACCCAGTACTTC
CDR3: CASSQDPSGYQETQYF

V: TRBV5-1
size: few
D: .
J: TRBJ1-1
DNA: TGCGCCAGCAGCTTCGGCGGACACCTCCTGAACACTGAAGCTTTCTTT
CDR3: CASSFGGHLLNTEAFF

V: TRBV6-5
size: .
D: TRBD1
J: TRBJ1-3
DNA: TGTGCCAGCAGTCTTGACAGGGGAGCTGGAAACACCATATATTTT
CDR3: CASSLDRGAGNTIYF

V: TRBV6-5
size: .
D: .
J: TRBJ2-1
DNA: TGTGCCAGCAGTTACTCGGTGGGGGCGGGTCGGAATGAGCAGTTCTTC
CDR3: CASSYSVGAGRNEQFF